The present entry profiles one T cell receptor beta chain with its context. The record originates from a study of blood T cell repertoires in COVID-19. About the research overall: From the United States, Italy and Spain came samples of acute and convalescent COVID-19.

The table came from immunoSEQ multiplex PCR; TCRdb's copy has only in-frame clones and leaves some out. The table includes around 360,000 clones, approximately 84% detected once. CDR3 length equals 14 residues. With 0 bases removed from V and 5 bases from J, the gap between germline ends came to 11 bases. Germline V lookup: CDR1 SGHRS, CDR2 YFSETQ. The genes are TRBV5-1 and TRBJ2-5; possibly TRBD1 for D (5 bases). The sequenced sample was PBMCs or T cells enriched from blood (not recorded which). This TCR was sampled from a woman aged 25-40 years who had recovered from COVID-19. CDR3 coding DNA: TGCGCCAGCAGCTTGGGGACGCACAGGGAGACCCAGTACTTC. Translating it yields CASSLGTHRETQYF.